Shown below are 13 T cell receptor beta chains from a single sample sequenced in a study of cytomegalovirus exposure and HLA in healthy donors. 13 Jbeta primers and 60 Vbeta primers were used for the PCR. The protocol was immunoSEQ multiplex PCR, while the TCRdb copy is restricted to in-frame clones and leaves out a portion. The sample yields about 180,000 clones, 77% seen once. Sequenced input: PBMCs. These receptors were collected from a woman in her fifties or sixties in good health and CMV-seropositive.

This clone was seen a few times. V usage is TRBV7-9 and J usage is TRBJ2-1; 10 bases match TRBD2. This CDR3 contains 15 residues. Germline CDR1 reads SEHNR; CDR2 reads FQNEAQ (reference sequence). J lost 3 bases, V lost 1 base, and 0 bases had no gene match. The CDR3 DNA sequence: TGTGCCAGCAGCTTAGGGACTAGCGGCTACAATGAGCAGTTCTTC. Protein sequence: CASSLGTSGYNEQFF.

A word on this clone: The germline gene is not matched at one end of the junction; a read error may be the cause. This chain uses TRBV5-4 with TRBJ2-6; TRBD1 matches 9 bases. Germline V CDR1 and CDR2: SGHNT, YYREEE (reference sequence). The CDR3 extends over 17 amino acids. This CDR3 is CASNVQGALSGANGLTF. CDR3 in DNA: TGTGCCAGCAACGTACAGGGGGCTCTATCGGGGGCCAACGGCCTGACTTTC. Filled out from reference TRBV5-4 and TRBJ2-6, the complete variable domain reads ETGVTQSPTHLIKTRGQQVTLRCSSQSGHNTVSWYQQALGQGPQFIFQYYREEENGRGNFPPRFSGLQFPNYSSELNVNALELDDSALYLCASNVQGALSGANGLTFGAGSRLTVL.

The V and J genes are TRBV4-1 and TRBJ1-2; 7 bases align to TRBD1. With V trimmed by 4 bases and J by 0 bases, 5 bases remained unmatched. Germline CDR1 is MGHRA and CDR2 is YSYEKL. The CDR3 loop spans 15 amino acids. The CDR3 DNA is TGCGCCAGCAGCCGCCGACAGGGTGCTAACTATGGCTACACCTTC. Encoded protein: CASSRRQGANYGYTF.

This clone was seen a single time. The rearrangement uses TRBV18 and TRBJ1-2; tentatively, D is TRBD1 (6 bases). The CDR3 sequence is 15 residues long. Per the germline V gene, CDR1 is KGHSH and CDR2 is LQKENI. Trimming pared 5 bases from V and 1 base from J, leaving 14 bases between. The CDR3 protein is CASSSGQIRNYGYTF. The CDR3 DNA sequence: TGTGCCAGCTCAAGCGGACAGATTCGTAACTATGGCTACACCTTC. Complete variable domain (other parts from reference TRBV18 and TRBJ1-2): NAGVMQNPRHLVRRRGQEARLRCSPMKGHSHVYWYRQLPEEGLKFMVYLQKENIIDESGMPKERFSAEFPKEGPSILRIQQVVRGDSAAYFCASSSGQIRNYGYTFGSGTRLTVV.

This chain joins TRBV7-2 and TRBJ1-2; 8 bases align to TRBD1. There are 14 residues in the CDR3. Losses at the gene ends were 5 bases for V and 3 bases for J; bases not matched to a gene: 5. Germline V gene lookup returns CDR1 SGHTA and CDR2 FQGNSA. CDR3 protein: CASSPQTGDYGYTF. CDR3 DNA sequence: TGTGCCAGCAGCCCGCAGACAGGGGACTATGGCTACACCTTC. Supplemented by reference TRBV7-2 and TRBJ1-2, the full variable domain reads GAGVSQSPSNKVTEKGKDVELRCDPISGHTALYWYRQSLGQGLEFLIYFQGNSAPDKSGLPSDRFSAERTGGSVSTLTIQRTQQEDSAVYLCASSPQTGDYGYTFGSGTRLTVV.

V gene TRBV28 combines with J gene TRBJ1-5; the D gene is possibly TRBD1 (6 bases). The CDR3 consists of 13 residues. With 2 bases removed from V and 6 bases from J, the gap between germline ends came to 8 bases. In germline, CDR1 is MDHEN, CDR2 SYDVKM. In DNA form, the CDR3 reads TGTGCCAGCAGTTTAAGGGGGATTCAGCCCCAGCATTTT. Translation: CASSLRGIQPQHF. Complete variable domain (other parts from reference TRBV28 and TRBJ1-5): DVKVTQSSRYLVKRTGEKVFLECVQDMDHENMFWYRQDPGLGLRLIYFSYDVKMKEKGDIPEGYSVSREKKERFSLILESASTNQTSMYLCASSLRGIQPQHFGDGTRLSIL.

V usage is TRBV4-3 and J usage is TRBJ2-3, with TRBD2 matching 11 bases. The CDR3 has 16 residues. Looked up from germline, CDR1 is LGHNA and CDR2 is YSLEER. The trim removed 3 bases at V and 2 bases at J, leaving 4 bases unmatched. DNA of the CDR3: TGCGCCAGCAGCCAGTTAGCGGGGGGGCCCACAGATACGCAGTATTTT. Amino acids: CASSQLAGGPTDTQYF.

This chain connects TRBV30 to TRBJ2-5, with unresolved D. The CDR3 consists of 13 residues. The V and J ends lost 0 bases and 4 bases respectively, with 9 bases between them. Germline-derived CDR1 and CDR2 are GTSNPN and SVGIG (reference sequence). The CDR3, as DNA: TGTGCCTGGAGTGTGGTTTCGGGAGAGACCCAGTACTTC. Amino acids: CAWSVVSGETQYF.

The V and J genes are TRBV6-4 and TRBJ2-2; D uncertain. Germline V gene lookup returns CDR1 MRHNA and CDR2 SNTAGT. This CDR3 has 14 residues. Trimming removed 2 bases from V and 1 base from J, with 5 bases in between. The CDR3 region is CASSDLGNTGELFF. The DNA of the CDR3 is TGTGCCAGCAGTGACCTAGGGAACACCGGGGAGCTGTTTTTT.

The rearrangement uses TRBV21-1 and TRBJ1-2; TRBD1 reflects the table's D call only, with no check against the DNA. TRBV21-1 is recorded as a pseudogene. CDR3 length: 15 amino acids. CDR3 in amino acids: CASSKAGSANYGYTF. As DNA, the CDR3 is TGTGCCAGCAGCAAAGCGGGCTCCGCTAACTATGGCTACACCTTC.

The chain carries TRBV6-5 and TRBJ1-2, with D possibly matching TRBD1 (6 bases). V shed 0 bases and J shed 0 bases, with 8 bases lying between them. CDR3 length: 15 residues. From germline, CDR1 is MNHEY and CDR2 SVGAGI. The CDR3 nucleotides are TGTGCCAGCAGTTACTCCAGGACAGCTAACTATGGCTACACCTTC. This translates into CASSYSRTANYGYTF.

This chain connects TRBV19 to TRBJ1-5, with 7 bases lining up with TRBD1. Germline CDR1 and CDR2: LNHDA and SQIVND (reference sequence). With V trimmed by 5 bases and J by 2 bases, 6 bases remained unmatched. This CDR3 has 15 amino acids. The CDR3 reads CASSETGFGNQPQHF. The CDR3 region has the DNA TGTGCCAGTAGTGAGACAGGGTTTGGCAATCAGCCCCAGCATTTT.

The V call is TRBV7-3, the J call TRBJ2-3, with a weak D call TRBD2 (5 bases). Germline lookup yields CDR1 SGHTA and CDR2 FQGTGA. With 4 bases removed from V and 3 bases from J, the gap between germline ends came to 11 bases. The CDR3 totals 14 residues. The CDR3 here is CASSSPDSTDTQYF. The CDR3 DNA follows: TGTGCCAGCAGCTCCCCGGACTCAACAGATACGCAGTATTTT. The variable domain in full, with the rest retrieved from reference TRBV7-3 and TRBJ2-3, is GAGVSQTPSNKVTEKGKYVELRCDPISGHTALYWYRQSLGQGPEFLIYFQGTGAADDSGLPNDRFFAVRPEGSVSTLKIQRTERGDSAVYLCASSSPDSTDTQYFGPGTRLTVL.